This T cell receptor beta chain originates from a study of cytotoxic CD8 clonotypes in ibrutinib-treated CLL. Overall study findings and caveats: Before falling back toward baseline at progression, clonality had risen at the time of ibrutinib response. Starting clonality was above that of age-matched healthy donors and tracked circulating CD8+ T-cell counts.

Data came from immunoSEQ multiplex PCR; TCRdb stores just in-frame clones and leaves some out. Among some 85,000 clones listed, around 77% were seen once. Of note for this clone: The antigen remains undetermined.

The germline gives CDR1 SNHLY, CDR2 FYNNEI. This CDR3 has 12 residues. V gave up 7 bases and J gave up 5 bases, with 12 bases separating them. Source: PBMCs, taken after 24 months of ibrutinib treatment. The receptor's source is a human donor with chronic lymphocytic leukemia. V is TRBV2 and J is TRBJ2-7; D is tentatively TRBD1 or TRBD2 (5 bases each). CDR3 residues: CASKRDGDEQYF. The CDR3 coding sequence is TGTGCCAGCAAACGGGACGGGGACGAGCAGTACTTC.